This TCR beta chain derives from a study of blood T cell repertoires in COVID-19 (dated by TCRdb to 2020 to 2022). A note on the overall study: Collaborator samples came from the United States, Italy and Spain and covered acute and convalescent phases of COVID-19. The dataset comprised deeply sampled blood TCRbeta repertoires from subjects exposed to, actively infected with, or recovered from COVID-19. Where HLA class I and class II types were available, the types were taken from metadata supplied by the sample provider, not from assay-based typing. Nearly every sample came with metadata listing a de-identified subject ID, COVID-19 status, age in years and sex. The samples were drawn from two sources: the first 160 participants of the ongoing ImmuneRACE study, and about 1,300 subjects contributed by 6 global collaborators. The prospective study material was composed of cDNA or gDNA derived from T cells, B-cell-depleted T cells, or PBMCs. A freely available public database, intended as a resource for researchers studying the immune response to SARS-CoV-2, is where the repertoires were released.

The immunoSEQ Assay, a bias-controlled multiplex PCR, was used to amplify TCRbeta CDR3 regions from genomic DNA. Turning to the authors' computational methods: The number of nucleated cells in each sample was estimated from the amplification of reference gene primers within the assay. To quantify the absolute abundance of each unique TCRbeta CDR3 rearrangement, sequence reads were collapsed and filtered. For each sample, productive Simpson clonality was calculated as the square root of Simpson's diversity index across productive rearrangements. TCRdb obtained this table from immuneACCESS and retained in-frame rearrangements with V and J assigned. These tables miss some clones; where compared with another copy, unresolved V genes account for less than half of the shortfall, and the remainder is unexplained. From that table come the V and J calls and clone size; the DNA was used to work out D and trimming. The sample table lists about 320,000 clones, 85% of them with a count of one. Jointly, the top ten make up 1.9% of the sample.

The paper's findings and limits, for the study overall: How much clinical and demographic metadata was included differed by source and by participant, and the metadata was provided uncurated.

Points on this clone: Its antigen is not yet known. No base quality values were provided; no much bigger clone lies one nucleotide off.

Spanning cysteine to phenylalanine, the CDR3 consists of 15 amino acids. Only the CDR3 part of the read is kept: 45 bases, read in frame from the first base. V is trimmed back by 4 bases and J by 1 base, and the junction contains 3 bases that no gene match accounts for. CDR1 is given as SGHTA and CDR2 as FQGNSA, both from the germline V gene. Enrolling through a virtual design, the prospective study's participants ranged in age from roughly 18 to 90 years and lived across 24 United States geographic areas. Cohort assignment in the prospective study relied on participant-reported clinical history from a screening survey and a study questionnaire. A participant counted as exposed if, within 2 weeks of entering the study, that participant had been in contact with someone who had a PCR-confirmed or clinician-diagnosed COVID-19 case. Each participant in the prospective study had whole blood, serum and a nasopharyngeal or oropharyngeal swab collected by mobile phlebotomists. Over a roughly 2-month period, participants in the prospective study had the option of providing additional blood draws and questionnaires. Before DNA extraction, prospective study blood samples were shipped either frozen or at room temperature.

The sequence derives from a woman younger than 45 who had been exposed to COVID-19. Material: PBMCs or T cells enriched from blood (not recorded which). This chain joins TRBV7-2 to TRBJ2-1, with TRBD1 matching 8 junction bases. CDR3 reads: CASSSDRGSYNEQFF. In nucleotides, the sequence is TGTGCCAGCAGCTCCGACAGGGGTTCCTACAATGAGCAGTTCTTC.